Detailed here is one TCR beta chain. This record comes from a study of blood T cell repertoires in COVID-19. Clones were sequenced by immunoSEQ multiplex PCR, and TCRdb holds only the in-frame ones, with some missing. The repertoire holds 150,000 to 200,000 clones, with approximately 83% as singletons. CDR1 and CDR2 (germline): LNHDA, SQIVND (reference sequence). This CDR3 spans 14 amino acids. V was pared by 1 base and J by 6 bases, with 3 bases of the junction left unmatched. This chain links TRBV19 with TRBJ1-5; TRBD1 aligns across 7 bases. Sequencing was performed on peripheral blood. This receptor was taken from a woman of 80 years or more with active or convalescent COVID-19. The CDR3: CASSIGQGIQPQHF. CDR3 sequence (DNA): TGTGCCAGTAGTATAGGACAGGGTATTCAGCCCCAGCATTTT.